These T cell receptor beta chains were read from a single sample in a study of cytomegalovirus exposure and HLA in healthy donors. Clones were sequenced by immunoSEQ multiplex PCR, and TCRdb holds only the in-frame ones, with some missing. The sample holds approximately 200,000 clones, about 77% seen once. The sequencing input was PBMCs. Every receptor here comes from a woman aged 25 to 45 in good health and CMV-seropositive. Both conserved end residues are part of each CDR3. Each record gives: J gene, V gene, clone size, D gene, CDR3 DNA, CDR3 protein. The D gene is left open where the match is weak. The size field is filled for only some rows; it gives once, few, many or a size class.

J: TRBJ1-5; V: TRBV28; size: NA; D: NA; DNA: TGTGCCAGCAGTTTGGTACAGGGCGTAGGAAGCAATCAGCCCCAGCATTTT; CDR3: CASSLVQGVGSNQPQHF
J: TRBJ1-4; V: TRBV4-1; size: NA; D: TRBD1; DNA: TGCGCCAGCAGCCAAGAGGGGGGACAGGGGCGAAAACTGTTTTTT; CDR3: CASSQEGGQGRKLFF
J: TRBJ1-2; V: TRBV7-2; size: NA; D: TRBD1; DNA: TGTGCCAGCAGCCCCAAAAACCTGGACAGGCGGAGGTCTGGCTACACCTTC; CDR3: CASSPKNLDRRRSGYTF
J: TRBJ2-3; V: TRBV27; size: NA; D: TRBD2; DNA: TGTGCCAGCAGTTTTAGCGGGAGCACAGATACGCAGTATTTT; CDR3: CASSFSGSTDTQYF
J: TRBJ2-1; V: TRBV5-1; size: NA; D: TRBD2; DNA: TGCGCCAGCAGTACCAGCGGGGGTTACAATGAGCAGTTCTTC; CDR3: CASSTSGGYNEQFF
J: TRBJ2-4; V: TRBV28; size: NA; D: TRBD1; DNA: TGTGCCAGCAGCCCACCAGGGGGCGCAGAAAACATTCAGTACTTC; CDR3: CASSPPGGAENIQYF
J: TRBJ2-5; V: TRBV7-8; size: NA; D: TRBD2; DNA: TGTGCCAGCAGCATGGGACTAGCGGGAGGTGTCGGCAAGACCCAGTACTTC; CDR3: CASSMGLAGGVGKTQYF
J: TRBJ2-5; V: TRBV7-8; size: NA; D: NA; DNA: TGTGCCAGCAGCTTCCTGGGCTCGGGGGGCATGCAAGAGACCCAGTACTTC; CDR3: CASSFLGSGGMQETQYF
J: TRBJ1-1; V: TRBV5-1; size: NA; D: TRBD1; DNA: TGCGCCAGCAGACGACAGGGAAACACTGAAGCTTTCTTT; CDR3: CASRRQGNTEAFF
J: TRBJ1-1; V: TRBV20-1; size: NA; D: NA; DNA: TGCAGTTCCCAGGTCATAGAAGCTTTCTTT; CDR3: CSSQVIEAFF
J: TRBJ2-7; V: TRBV29-1; size: NA; D: NA; DNA: TGCAGCGTTCTCCAGGGCTCGGAGGAGCAGTACTTC; CDR3: CSVLQGSEEQYF
J: TRBJ2-1; V: TRBV10-2; size: few; D: NA; DNA: TGCGCCAGCAGTGAGTCGAGAGCCTCCTACAATGAGCAGTTCTTC; CDR3: CASSESRASYNEQFF
J: TRBJ1-2; V: TRBV5-1; size: NA; D: TRBD1; DNA: TGCGCCAGCAGCTTGGGGGACAGGGGGCAGGAAACATTGTGGGGACAGGGGGCGCTTGATGGCTACACCTTC; CDR3: CASSLGDRGQETLWGQGALDGYTF
J: TRBJ2-2; V: TRBV4-3; size: NA; D: NA; DNA: TGCGCCAGCAGCCAAGATCTAGGGGGTCGCACCGGGGAGCTGTTTTTT; CDR3: CASSQDLGGRTGELFF
J: TRBJ1-5; V: TRBV6-1; size: few; D: NA; DNA: TGTGCCAGCAGTGGAATAGGACAACCTAATCAGCCCCAGCATTTT; CDR3: CASSGIGQPNQPQHF
J: TRBJ2-7; V: TRBV6-5; size: NA; D: TRBD1; DNA: TGTGCCAGCAGTTACCAGACAGGGAATATCTACGAGCAGTACTTC; CDR3: CASSYQTGNIYEQYF